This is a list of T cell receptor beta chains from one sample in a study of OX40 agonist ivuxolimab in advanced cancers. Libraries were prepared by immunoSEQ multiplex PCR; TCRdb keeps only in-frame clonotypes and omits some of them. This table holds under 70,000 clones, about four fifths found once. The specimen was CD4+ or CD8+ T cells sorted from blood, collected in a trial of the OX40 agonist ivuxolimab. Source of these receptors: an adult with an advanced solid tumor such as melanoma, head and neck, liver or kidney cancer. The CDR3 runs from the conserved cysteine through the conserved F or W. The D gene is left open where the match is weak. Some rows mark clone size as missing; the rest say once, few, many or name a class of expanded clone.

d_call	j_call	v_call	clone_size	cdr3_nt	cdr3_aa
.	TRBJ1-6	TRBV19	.	TGTGCCAGTAGGGGTAATTCACCCCTCCACTTT	CASRGNSPLHF
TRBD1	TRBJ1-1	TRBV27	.	TGTGCCAGCAGTTCGGGACAGGGACGGAGGTGGAACACTGAAGCTTTCTTT	CASSSGQGRRWNTEAFF
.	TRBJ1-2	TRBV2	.	TGTGCCAGCAGTGAACGGGGGGAAAGCTATGGCTACACCTTC	CASSERGESYGYTF
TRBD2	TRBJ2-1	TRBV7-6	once	TGTGCCAGCAGCTTAGTTCCTTTGGCTAGCGGAGACTCCTACAATGAGCAGTTCTTC	CASSLVPLASGDSYNEQFF
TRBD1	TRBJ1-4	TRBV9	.	TGTGCCAGCAGCGTAGGGGACAGTCTCGCAACTAATGAAAAACTGTTTTTT	CASSVGDSLATNEKLFF
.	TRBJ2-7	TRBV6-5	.	TGTGCCAGCAGTCGGGGGACCTACGAGCAGTACTTC	CASSRGTYEQYF
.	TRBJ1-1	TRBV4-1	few	TGCGCCAGCAGCCAAGATCAACTGGACCGGAGCGTAGCTTTCTTT	CASSQDQLDRSVAFF
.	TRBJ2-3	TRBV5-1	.	TGCGCCAGCAGGGCAGGGGGGATATTGAGCGCAGATACGCAGTATTTT	CASRAGGILSADTQYF
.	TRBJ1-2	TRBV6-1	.	TGTGCCAGCAGTGAATCTTTTGTGGCAGGATCCGGCTACACCTTC	CASSESFVAGSGYTF
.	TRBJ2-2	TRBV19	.	TGTGCCAGTAGTAGTCAGGGGACCGGGGAGCTGTTTTTT	CASSSQGTGELFF
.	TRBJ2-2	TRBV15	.	TGTGCCACTGCTGGGGGCCGGGGAGGGGAGCTGTTTTTT	CATAGGRGGELFF
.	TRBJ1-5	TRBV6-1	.	TGTGCCAGCAGTGAATCCGTCTCCCAGCCCCAGCATTTT	CASSESVSQPQHF
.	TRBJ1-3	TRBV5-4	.	TGTGCCAGCAGCTTGTTGGGGCAAAACACCATATATTTT	CASSLLGQNTIYF
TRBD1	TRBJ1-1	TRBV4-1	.	TGCGCCAGCAGCCCGAGGGACAGGGAAGCCACTGAAGCTTTCTTT	CASSPRDREATEAFF
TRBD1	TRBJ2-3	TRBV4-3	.	TGCGCCAGCAGCCCGGACAGGAACACAGATACGCAGTATTTT	CASSPDRNTDTQYF
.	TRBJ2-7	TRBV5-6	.	TGTGCCAGCAGCCCGACAGGACCGGGTCAGGGGGAGCAGTACTTC	CASSPTGPGQGEQYF
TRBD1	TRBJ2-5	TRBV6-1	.	TGTGCCAGCCACCGAACCCCGGGACAGGGGTTCAAGCAGTACTTC	CASHRTPGQGFKQYF
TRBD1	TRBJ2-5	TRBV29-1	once	TGCAGCGGGGGACAGAGACAAGAGACCCAGTACTTC	CSGGQRQETQYF
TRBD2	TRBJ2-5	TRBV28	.	TGTGCCATAGCGGGGGGGACGGCAGAGACCCAGTACTTC	CAIAGGTAETQYF
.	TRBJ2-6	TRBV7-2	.	TGTGCCAGCAGCTTAGTGGGGGCCTCTGGGGCCAACGTCCTGACTTTC	CASSLVGASGANVLTF
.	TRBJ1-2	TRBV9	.	TGTGCCAGCAGCGTAGGTGGAAACAGGGTCCATGGCTACACCTTC	CASSVGGNRVHGYTF
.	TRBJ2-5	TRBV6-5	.	TGTGCCAGCAGTTACTCCGAGGACAGTCTAGAGACCCAGTACTTC	CASSYSEDSLETQYF
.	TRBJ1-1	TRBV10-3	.	TGTGCCATCAGTGAGCAGGGCCTGAACACTGAAGCTTTCTTT	CAISEQGLNTEAFF
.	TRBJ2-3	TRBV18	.	TGTGCCAGCTCACAGGCGATTGGGGGAACAGATACGCAGTATTTT	CASSQAIGGTDTQYF
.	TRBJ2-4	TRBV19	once	TGTGCCAGTAGTCTACAGGGAACCAAAAACATTCAGTACTTC	CASSLQGTKNIQYF
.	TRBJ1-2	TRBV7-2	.	TGTGCCAGCAGCTTAATGGGAAACTATGGCTACACCTTC	CASSLMGNYGYTF
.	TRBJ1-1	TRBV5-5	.	TGTGCCAGCAGCTCGGGACACCAGAACACTGAAGCTTTCTTT	CASSSGHQNTEAFF
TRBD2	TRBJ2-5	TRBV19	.	TGTGCCAGTAGTATATTACCGACGGGGAGGGGAGAGACCCAGTACTTC	CASSILPTGRGETQYF
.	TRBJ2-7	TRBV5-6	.	TGTGCCAGCAGCGGGGGGTTCGGAGCCTACTACGAGCAGTACTTC	CASSGGFGAYYEQYF